This TCR beta chain originates from a study of T cell responses to AZD1222 COVID-19 vaccine. Looking at the study overall: Pooled in the analysis were second doses at about 4 or about 12 weeks.

Trimming pared 10 bases from V and 4 bases from J, leaving 10 bases between. Germline CDR1 and CDR2: SNHLY and FYNNEI. This CDR3 comprises 11 residues. Profiled with immunoSEQ multiplex PCR; TCRdb holds only in-frame clones, not every one. The repertoire holds more than 95,000 clones, with 75% to 90% as singletons. The origin of this receptor is an adult in good health. The V call is TRBV2, the J call TRBJ1-1, with D maybe TRBD1 (6 bases). This sample comprised peripheral blood, obtained on day 0 of AZD1222 vaccination. CDR3 bases: TGTGCCATATCGACAGGCACTGAAGCTTTCTTT. Its protein is CAISTGTEAFF. Filled out from reference TRBV2 and TRBJ1-1, the complete variable domain reads EPEVTQTPSHQVTQMGQEVILRCVPISNHLYFYWYRQILGQKVEFLVSFYNNEISEKSEIFDDQFSVERPDGSNFTLKIRSTKLEDSAMYFCAISTGTEAFFGQGTRLTVV.